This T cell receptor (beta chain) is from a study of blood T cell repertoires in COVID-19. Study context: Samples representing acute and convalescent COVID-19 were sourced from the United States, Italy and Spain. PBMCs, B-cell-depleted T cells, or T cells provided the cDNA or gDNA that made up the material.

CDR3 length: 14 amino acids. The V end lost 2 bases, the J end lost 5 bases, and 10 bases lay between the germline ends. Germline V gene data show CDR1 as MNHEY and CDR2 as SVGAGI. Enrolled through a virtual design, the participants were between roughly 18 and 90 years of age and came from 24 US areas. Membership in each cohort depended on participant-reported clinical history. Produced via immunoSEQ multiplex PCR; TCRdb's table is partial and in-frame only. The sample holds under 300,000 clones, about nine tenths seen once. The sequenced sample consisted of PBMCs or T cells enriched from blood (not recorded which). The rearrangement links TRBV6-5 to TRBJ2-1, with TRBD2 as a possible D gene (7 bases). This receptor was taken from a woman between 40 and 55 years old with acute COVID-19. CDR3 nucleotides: TGTGCCAGCAGTTACCGGGGGGCCCACAATGAGCAGTTCTTC. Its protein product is CASSYRGAHNEQFF.